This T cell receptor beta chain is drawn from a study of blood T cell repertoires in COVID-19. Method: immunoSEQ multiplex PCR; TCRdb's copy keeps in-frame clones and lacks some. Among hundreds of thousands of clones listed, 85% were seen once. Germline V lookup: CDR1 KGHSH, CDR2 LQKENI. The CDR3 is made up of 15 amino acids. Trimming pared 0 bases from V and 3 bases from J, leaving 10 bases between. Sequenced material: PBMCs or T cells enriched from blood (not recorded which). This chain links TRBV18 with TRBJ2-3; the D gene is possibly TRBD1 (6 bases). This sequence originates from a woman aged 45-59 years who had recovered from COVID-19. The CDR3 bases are TGTGCCAGCTCACCACCTAAACAGGGTACAGATACGCAGTATTTT. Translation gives CASSPPKQGTDTQYF.